Listed below are T cell receptor beta chains from one sample, sequenced in a study of T cell responses to AZD1222 COVID-19 vaccine. Clones were sequenced by immunoSEQ multiplex PCR, and TCRdb holds only the in-frame ones, with some missing. The sample has around 110,000 clones; 90% to 95% are singletons. The sequenced sample was peripheral blood, obtained 28 days after the second AZD1222 dose. These receptors all come from an adult who received the AZD1222 COVID-19 vaccine. The CDR3 runs from the conserved cysteine through the conserved F or W.

v_gene	j_gene	CDR3aa
TRBV6-1	TRBJ2-4	CASSELPSRNIQYF
TRBV5-3	TRBJ1-3	CARIGVNTIYF
TRBV28	TRBJ1-1	CASSLTEEAFF
TRBV11-2	TRBJ1-5	CASSLEPGAGQPQHF
TRBV5-4	TRBJ1-1	CASSFTGQGAFF
TRBV6-5	TRBJ2-1	CASSFRDRPNNEQFF
TRBV6-5	TRBJ1-5	CASSYSGGNQPQHF
TRBV19	TRBJ2-1	CASSISASYNEQFF
TRBV4-1	TRBJ2-7	CASSQGGQQLYEQYF
TRBV12-3/TRBV12-4	TRBJ2-1	CASSTDTFSEQFF
TRBV30	TRBJ2-7	CAWRGEGEQYF
TRBV7-7	TRBJ1-5	CASSLYEVRSNQPQHF
TRBV10-3	TRBJ2-7	CAISLGEGGTYEQYF
TRBV4-3	TRBJ1-5	CASSLTRHPNQPQHF
TRBV6-5	TRBJ1-1	CASSFGDTEAFF
TRBV15	TRBJ1-4	CATSRGTEKLFF
TRBV4-2	TRBJ1-5	CASSQGYNQPQHF
TRBV6-5	TRBJ1-1	CASRRQGGVSTEAFF
TRBV12-3/TRBV12-4	TRBJ2-2	CASSLGGGELFF
TRBV7-8	TRBJ2-7	CASSLGDSPYEQYF
TRBV5-1	TRBJ1-1	CASSPRRTGGITTEAFF
TRBV25-1	TRBJ1-2	CATSTGPYGYTF
TRBV29-1	TRBJ2-1	CSGTGLASYNEQFF
TRBV6-5	TRBJ1-1	CASSLSGGGNTEAFF
TRBV5-6	TRBJ2-1	CASSLGGYNEQFF
TRBV30	TRBJ1-5	CAWSAYNSNQPQHF
TRBV11-3	TRBJ2-2	CASSLGAVVGFGELFF
TRBV19	TRBJ1-2	CASKPRQGDGYTF
TRBV4-1	TRBJ2-1	CASSPLAGGAHNEQFF
TRBV13	TRBJ1-1	CASSFMPGQMNTEAFF
TRBV4-2	TRBJ1-1	CASSQDTGGTEAFF
TRBV6-5	TRBJ1-5	CASEGDSIINQPQHF
TRBV30	TRBJ1-2	CAWKAQDLGRNYGYTF
TRBV7-6	TRBJ2-5	CASSSGLSETQYF
TRBV5-6	TRBJ1-2	CASSLGRSLYGYTF
TRBV5-5	TRBJ2-4	CASVGTAKNIQYF
TRBV7-2	TRBJ2-7	CASSLGTGYEQYF
TRBV5-1	TRBJ1-2	CASSLDRDRGPYGYTF
TRBV7-2	TRBJ2-5	CASSLRKVQETQYF
TRBV7-5	TRBJ2-3	CARSSTRLAEGTDTQYF
TRBV18	TRBJ2-7	CASSPGQDYEQYF
TRBV19	TRBJ1-2	CASSMIAGAGGGYTF
TRBV10-3	TRBJ2-7	CAITSREGRYEQYF
TRBV28	TRBJ1-3	CASSLGGTVPGNTIYF
TRBV9	TRBJ2-7	CASSVGGDRAYEQYF
TRBV28	TRBJ2-1	CASSPPFSDEQFF
TRBV7-9	TRBJ1-2	CASSIQGGYYGYTF
TRBV6-4	TRBJ1-2	CASSDKAGNPYYGYTF
TRBV2	TRBJ2-7	CASSRTGELRGGEQYF
TRBV2	TRBJ1-6	CASRQGENNSPLHF
TRBV10-1	TRBJ1-5	CASNGNRRNQPQHF
TRBV20-1	TRBJ2-7	CSATAAYEQYF
TRBV19	TRBJ1-1	CASRTGGPTEAFF
TRBV19	TRBJ1-2	CASSIGGHSEVGGYTF
TRBV28	TRBJ1-5	CATGSQVEPYSNQPQHF